These T cell receptor beta chains were read from a single sample in a study of regulatory T cells in long-lasting Graves disease. TCRdb re-called the multiplex PCR reads through MiXCR, storing one row per CDR3 protein. The sample has 500,000 to 800,000 distinct CDR3 sequences; approximately 29% are singletons. The source was peripheral blood mononuclear cells (PBMCs), collected when the disease was refractory, from a patient treated with antithyroid drugs. All receptors derive from a female donor with Graves disease. CDR3s include the opening cysteine and the closing phenylalanine or tryptophan. The D gene is left open where the match is weak. Clone size is given for some rows only: seen once, a few or many times, or a class if the clone is expanded.

V,size,D,J,length,DNA,CDR3
TRBV30,many,NA,TRBJ1-1,12,TGTGCCTGGAGCCCCGTCGTCTTCGTAGCTTTCTTT,CAWSPVVFVAFF
TRBV7-2,NA,TRBD2,TRBJ2-7,14,TGTGCCAGCAGCTTATGGCTAGCGGCGGTGGAGCAGTACTTC,CASSLWLAAVEQYF
TRBV2,many,NA,TRBJ2-7,16,TGTGCCAGCCAGCAAACCGGGCTAGACGGCCACTACGAGCAGTACTTC,CASQQTGLDGHYEQYF
TRBV11-1,NA,NA,TRBJ1-1,13,TGTGCCAGCAGCACGGCCATCGACTCTGAAGCTTTCTTT,CASSTAIDSEAFF
TRBV18,NA,TRBD1,TRBJ1-1,14,TGTGCCAGCTCAAGACAGGGGGCGCACACTGAAGCTTTCTTT,CASSRQGAHTEAFF
TRBV20-1,NA,TRBD2,TRBJ2-5,14,TGCAGTGCCCGGACTAGCGGGTTACAAGAGACCCAGTACTTC,CSARTSGLQETQYF
TRBV7-9,NA,NA,TRBJ1-5,14,TGTGCCAGCAGCTCAGAGTATAGCAATCAGCCCCAGCATTTT,CASSSEYSNQPQHF
TRBV12-3/TRBV12-4,NA,TRBD2,TRBJ2-1,16,TGTGCCAGCAGTTTACGCGGACTAGCGGGAGGTGATGAGCAGTTCTTC,CASSLRGLAGGDEQFF
TRBV19,NA,NA,TRBJ1-5,14,TGTGCCAGCAAAGTCGACAGAAACAATCAGCCCCAGCATTTT,CASKVDRNNQPQHF
TRBV15,NA,TRBD1,TRBJ2-7,15,TGTGCCACCAGCCGAACGGGGACAGGGGCCAACGGGCAGTACTTC,CATSRTGTGANGQYF
TRBV5-6,NA,NA,TRBJ2-7,14,TGTGCCAGCAGTCCGGGACTGAGAAGTGACGAGCAGTACTTC,CASSPGLRSDEQYF
TRBV20-1,NA,TRBD1,TRBJ2-2,16,TGCAGTGCCAGGAATACCGGGACAGAGCTCACCGGGGAGCTGTTTTTT,CSARNTGTELTGELFF
TRBV11-2,few,TRBD1,TRBJ1-2,15,TGTGCCAGCAGCCCCAACGACAGGGCCCCCTATGGCTACACCTTC,CASSPNDRAPYGYTF
TRBV12-3/TRBV12-4,many,NA,TRBJ2-7,14,TGTGCCAGCAGTTTAACTAGCAGGGTATACAAGCAGTACTTC,CASSLTSRVYKQYF
TRBV12-3/TRBV12-4,many,NA,TRBJ1-2,15,TGTGCCAGCAGTTTAGATGCAGGAGCTAACTATGGCTACACCTTC,CASSLDAGANYGYTF
TRBV9,NA,NA,TRBJ2-7,15,TGTGCCAGCAGCCCCCGGAGTAGTAGCTCCTACGAGCAGTACTTC,CASSPRSSSSYEQYF
TRBV28,few,NA,TRBJ1-1,11,TGTGCCAGCAGTGTATCGCGGAGGGCTTTCTTT,CASSVSRRAFF
TRBV6-1,few,NA,TRBJ2-7,12,TGTGCCAGCGGCCGGTACTCCTACGAGCAGTACTTC,CASGRYSYEQYF
TRBV9,few,TRBD1,TRBJ2-5,14,TGTGCCAGCAGCGTAGGACAGGGAACGGGGACCCAGTACTTC,CASSVGQGTGTQYF
TRBV29-1,once,NA,TRBJ1-4,13,TGCAGCGTTGGGCGAGGCAGGGATGAAAAACTGTTTTTT,CSVGRGRDEKLFF
TRBV28,many,TRBD1,TRBJ1-3,18,TGTGCCAGCAGTGACCTCCGGACAGGGGGAAAAGCTGGAAACACCATATATTTT,CASSDLRTGGKAGNTIYF
TRBV11-2,many,TRBD1,TRBJ2-5,16,TGTGCCAGCAGCGGATGGGACAGGGGGACGCGGGAGACCCAGTACTTC,CASSGWDRGTRETQYF